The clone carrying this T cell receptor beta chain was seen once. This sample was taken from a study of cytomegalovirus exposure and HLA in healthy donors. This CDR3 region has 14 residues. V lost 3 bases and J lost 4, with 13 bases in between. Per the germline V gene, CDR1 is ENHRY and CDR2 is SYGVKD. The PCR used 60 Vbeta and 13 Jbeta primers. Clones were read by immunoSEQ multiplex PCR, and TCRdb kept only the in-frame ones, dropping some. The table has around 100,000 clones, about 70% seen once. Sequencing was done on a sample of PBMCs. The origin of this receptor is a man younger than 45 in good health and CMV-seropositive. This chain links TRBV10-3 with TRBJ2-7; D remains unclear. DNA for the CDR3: TGTGCCATCAGTGAAAAGCGTGGCAGTTACGAGCAGTACTTC. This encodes CAISEKRGSYEQYF.